Below, 9 T cell receptor beta chains from the same sample are listed, as sequenced in a study of PD-1 blockade in classical Hodgkin lymphoma. This table comes from immunoSEQ multiplex PCR, and its TCRdb copy is limited to in-frame clones, with some not included. The sample lists about 33,000 clones; around 68% were seen once. As for time point: cycle 4 day 1 (C4D1), after five to seven weeks of nivolumab. Every one of the patients relapsed after autologous stem cell transplantation (brentuximab vedotin exposure was variable). The sample in question was peripheral blood mononuclear cells (PBMCs), obtained before the fourth cycle of nivolumab. The receptors were gathered from a human donor with classical Hodgkin lymphoma.

This clone is termed medium-sized (0.01 to 0.1%). The chain carries TRBV9 and TRBJ2-7, with 13 nucleotides matching TRBD2. Germline V gene sequence: CDR1 SGDLS, CDR2 YYNGEE. Losses at the gene ends were 0 bases for V and 2 bases for J; bases not matched to a gene: 2. The CDR3 loop spans 16 amino acids. The CDR3 region has the DNA TGTGCCAGCAGCGTAGGGACTAGCGGGGGAACCTACGAGCAGTACTTC. Translating gives CASSVGTSGGTYEQYF. Filled out from reference TRBV9 and TRBJ2-7, the complete variable domain reads DSGVTQTPKHLITATGQRVTLRCSPRSGDLSVYWYQQSLDQGLQFLIQYYNGEERAKGNILERFSAQQFPDLHSELNLSSLELGDSALYFCASSVGTSGGTYEQYFGPGTRLTVT.

The chain is built from TRBV6-5 and TRBJ1-1; no definite D call. Germline lookup yields CDR1 MNHEY and CDR2 SVGAGI. This CDR3 has 13 residues. Trimming removed 0 bases at V and 4 bases at J, with 6 bases between. DNA of the CDR3: TGTGCCAGCAGTTACTCAGTAAGCACTGAAGCTTTCTTT. It codes for CASSYSVSTEAFF.

This clone is classed as medium-sized. This chain joins TRBV6-1 and TRBJ1-2, with D perhaps TRBD1 (5 bases). This CDR3 spans 17 amino acids. The ends were cut back, 2 bases at V and 3 bases at J, with 19 bases in the middle. Germline CDR1 reads MNHNS; CDR2 reads SASEGT. The CDR3 region is CASSETKQTVQYYGYTF. In nucleotides, the CDR3 is TGTGCCAGCAGTGAAACGAAGCAGACAGTTCAATACTATGGCTACACCTTC.

The chain recombines TRBV18 with TRBJ1-2; no firm D call. The CDR3 runs 13 residues. Germline V CDR1 and CDR2: KGHSH, LQKENI. V shed 6 bases and J shed 3 bases, with 11 bases lying between them. The CDR3 coding sequence is TGTGCCAGCTCCCCGGGCTTAGACTATGGCTACACCTTC. Its translation: CASSPGLDYGYTF.

For this clone: Additional DNA sequences in this sample encode the identical CDR3. CDR3 sequence: CASSLDRNQPQHF. Written as DNA, the CDR3 is TGTGCCAGCAGCTTGGATCGGAATCAGCCCCAGCATTTT. The rearrangement uses TRBV7-6 and TRBJ1-5; D remains unclear. The germline gives CDR1 SGHVS, CDR2 FNYEAQ. Trimming left V 3 bases short and J 4 bases short, with 7 bases between. This CDR3 has 13 amino acids.

By its share, this clone is medium-sized. V and J are TRBV4-3 and TRBJ2-7; 7 bases fit TRBD2. CDR3 size: 15 residues. Germline V CDR1 and CDR2: LGHNA, YSLEER. With 0 bases clipped from V and 6 bases from J, the junction kept 8 bases outside the gene matches. The CDR3 DNA reads as TGCGCCAGCAGCCAAGATCAGGAGCGGGACCTCGAGCAGTACTTC. It translates to CASSQDQERDLEQYF.

The chain joins TRBV29-1 to TRBJ2-7; 7 bases match TRBD1. There are 13 residues in the CDR3. Germline CDR1 is SQVTM and CDR2 is ANQGSEA. This CDR3 reads CSGRQGWNNEQYF. The DNA for the CDR3 is TGCAGTGGTCGACAGGGCTGGAACAACGAGCAGTACTTC.

The rearrangement joins TRBV7-7 to TRBJ2-2; 8 positions match TRBD2. The CDR3 length is 15 residues. After removal of 5 bases from V and 2 bases from J, the junction contained 4 bases not matched to a gene. Per germline, CDR1 SSHAT and CDR2 FNYEAQ (reference sequence). The CDR3 sequence: CASSPGLVNTGELFF. The CDR3 DNA is TGTGCCAGCAGCCCGGGACTAGTTAACACCGGGGAGCTGTTTTTT.

V and J are TRBV30 and TRBJ2-7, with 7 bases matching TRBD2. The V gene end was trimmed by 2 bases and the J gene end by 3 bases; junction bases not matched to a gene: 1. Germline loops: CDR1 GTSNPN, CDR2 SVGIG (reference sequence). The CDR3 sequence is 12 residues long. CDR3: CAWSRDYYEQYF. CDR3 sequence (DNA): TGTGCCTGGAGTCGGGACTACTACGAGCAGTACTTC.